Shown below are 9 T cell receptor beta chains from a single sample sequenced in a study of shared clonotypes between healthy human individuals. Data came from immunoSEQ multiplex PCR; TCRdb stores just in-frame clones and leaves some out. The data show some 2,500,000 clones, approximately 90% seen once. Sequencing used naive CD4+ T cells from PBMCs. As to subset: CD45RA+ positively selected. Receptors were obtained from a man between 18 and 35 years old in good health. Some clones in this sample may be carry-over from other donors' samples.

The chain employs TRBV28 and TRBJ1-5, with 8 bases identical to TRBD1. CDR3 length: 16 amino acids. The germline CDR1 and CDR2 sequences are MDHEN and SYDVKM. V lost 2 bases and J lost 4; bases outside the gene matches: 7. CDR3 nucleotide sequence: TGTGCCAGCAGTTTACCCGGACAGGGCTCAAATCAGCCCCAGCATTTT. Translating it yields CASSLPGQGSNQPQHF.

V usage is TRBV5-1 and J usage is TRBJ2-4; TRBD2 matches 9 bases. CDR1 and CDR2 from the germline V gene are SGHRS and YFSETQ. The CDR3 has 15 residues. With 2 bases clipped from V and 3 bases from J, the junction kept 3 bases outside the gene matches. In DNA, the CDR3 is TGCGCCAGCAGCTTTTTAGCGGGAGTCAAAAACATTCAGTACTTC. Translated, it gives CASSFLAGVKNIQYF.

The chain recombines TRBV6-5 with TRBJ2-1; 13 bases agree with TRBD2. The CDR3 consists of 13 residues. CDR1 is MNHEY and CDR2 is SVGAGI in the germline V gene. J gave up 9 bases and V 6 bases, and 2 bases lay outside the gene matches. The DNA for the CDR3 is TGTGCCAGCAGACTAGCGGGAGGGTTTGAGCAGTTCTTC. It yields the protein CASRLAGGFEQFF.

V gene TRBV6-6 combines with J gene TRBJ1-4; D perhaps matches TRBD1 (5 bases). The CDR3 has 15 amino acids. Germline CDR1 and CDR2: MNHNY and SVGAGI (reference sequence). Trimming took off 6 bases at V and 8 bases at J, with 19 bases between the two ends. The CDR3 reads CASRVGASAGEKLFF. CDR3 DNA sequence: TGTGCCAGCAGGGTAGGGGCATCTGCTGGGGAAAAACTGTTTTTT.

This CDR3 is CASSAETGGQAFF. CDR3 coding DNA: TGTGCCAGCAGCGCCGAGACAGGGGGCCAGGCTTTCTTT. This rearrangement joins TRBV2 to TRBJ1-1; 10 nucleotides match TRBD1. V shed 6 bases and J 11 bases; nucleotides not matched to a gene: 9. The CDR3 contains 13 residues. CDR1 and CDR2 (germline): SNHLY, FYNNEI. The full variable domain, with the rest looked up from reference TRBV2 and TRBJ1-1, is EPEVTQTPSHQVTQMGQEVILRCVPISNHLYFYWYRQILGQKVEFLVSFYNNEISEKSEIFDDQFSVERPDGSNFTLKIRSTKLEDSAMYFCASSAETGGQAFFGQGTRLTVV.

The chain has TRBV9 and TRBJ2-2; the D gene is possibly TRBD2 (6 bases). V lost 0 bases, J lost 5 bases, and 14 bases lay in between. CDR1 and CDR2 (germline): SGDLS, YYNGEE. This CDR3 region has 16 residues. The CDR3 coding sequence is TGTGCCAGCAGCGTAGATTTGCGGGAAGGGACCGGGGAGCTGTTTTTT. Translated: CASSVDLREGTGELFF.

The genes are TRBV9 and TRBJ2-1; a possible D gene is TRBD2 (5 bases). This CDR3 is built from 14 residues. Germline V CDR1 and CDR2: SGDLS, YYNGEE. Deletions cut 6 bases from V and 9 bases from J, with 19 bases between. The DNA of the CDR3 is TGTGCCAGCACCCCAATGGTGGCGGGTAGTGAGCAGTTCTTC. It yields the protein CASTPMVAGSEQFF. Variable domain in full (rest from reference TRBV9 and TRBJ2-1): DSGVTQTPKHLITATGQRVTLRCSPRSGDLSVYWYQQSLDQGLQFLIQYYNGEERAKGNILERFSAQQFPDLHSELNLSSLELGDSALYFCASTPMVAGSEQFFGPGTRLTVL.

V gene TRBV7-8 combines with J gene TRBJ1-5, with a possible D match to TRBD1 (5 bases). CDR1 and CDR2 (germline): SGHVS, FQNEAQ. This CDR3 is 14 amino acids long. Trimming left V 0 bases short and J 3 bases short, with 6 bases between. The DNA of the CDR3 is TGTGCCAGCAGCTTAGCCAGGGACAATCAGCCCCAGCATTTT. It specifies CASSLARDNQPQHF. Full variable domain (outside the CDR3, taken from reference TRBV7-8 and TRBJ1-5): GAGVSQSPRYKVAKRGQDVALRCDPISGHVSLFWYQQALGQGPEFLTYFQNEAQLDKSGLPSDRFFAERPEGSVSTLKIQRTQQEDSAVYLCASSLARDNQPQHFGDGTRLSIL.

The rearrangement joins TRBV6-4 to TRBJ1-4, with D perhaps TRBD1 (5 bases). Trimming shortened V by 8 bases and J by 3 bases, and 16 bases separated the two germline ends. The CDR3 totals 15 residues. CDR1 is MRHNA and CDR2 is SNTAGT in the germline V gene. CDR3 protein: CASRPRGGSNEKLFF. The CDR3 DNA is TGTGCCAGCCGACCTCGGGGGGGATCTAATGAAAAACTGTTTTTT.